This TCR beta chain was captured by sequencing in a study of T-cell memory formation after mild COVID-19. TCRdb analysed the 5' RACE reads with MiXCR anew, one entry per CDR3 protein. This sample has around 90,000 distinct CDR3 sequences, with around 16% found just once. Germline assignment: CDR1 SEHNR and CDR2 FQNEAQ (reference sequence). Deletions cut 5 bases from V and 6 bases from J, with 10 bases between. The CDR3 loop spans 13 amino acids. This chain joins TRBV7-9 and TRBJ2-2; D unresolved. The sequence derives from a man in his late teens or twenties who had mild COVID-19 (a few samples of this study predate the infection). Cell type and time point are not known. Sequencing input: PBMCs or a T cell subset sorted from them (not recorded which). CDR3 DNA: TGTGCCAGCAGCCCTTGGGCCCCCGGGGAGCTGTTTTTT. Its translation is CASSPWAPGELFF.